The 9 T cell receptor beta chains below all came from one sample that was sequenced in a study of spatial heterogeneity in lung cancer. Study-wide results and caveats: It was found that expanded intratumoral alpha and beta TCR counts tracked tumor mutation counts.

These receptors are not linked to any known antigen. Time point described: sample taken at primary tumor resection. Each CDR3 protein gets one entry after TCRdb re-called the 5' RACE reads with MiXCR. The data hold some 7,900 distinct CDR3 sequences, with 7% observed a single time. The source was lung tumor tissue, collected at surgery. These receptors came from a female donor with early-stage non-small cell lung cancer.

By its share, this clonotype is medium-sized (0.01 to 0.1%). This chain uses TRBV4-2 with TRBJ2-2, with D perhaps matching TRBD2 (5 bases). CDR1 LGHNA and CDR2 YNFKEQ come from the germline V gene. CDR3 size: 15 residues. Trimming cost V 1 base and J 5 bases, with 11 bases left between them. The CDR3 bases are TGTGCCAGCAGCCAAGTCGCGGGCCAAACCGGGGAGCTGTTTTTT. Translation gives CASSQVAGQTGELFF.

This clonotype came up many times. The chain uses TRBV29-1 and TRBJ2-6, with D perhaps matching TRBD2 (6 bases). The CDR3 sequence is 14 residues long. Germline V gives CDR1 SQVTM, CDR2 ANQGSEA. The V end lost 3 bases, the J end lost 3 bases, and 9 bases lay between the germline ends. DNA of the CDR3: TGCAGCGTTGAGGGGGGAGGTGGGGCCAACGTCCTGACTTTC. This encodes CSVEGGGGANVLTF.

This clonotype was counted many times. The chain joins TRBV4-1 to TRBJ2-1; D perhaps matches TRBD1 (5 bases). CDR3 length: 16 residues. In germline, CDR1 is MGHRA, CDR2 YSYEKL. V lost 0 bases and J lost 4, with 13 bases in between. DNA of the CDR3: TGCGCCAGCAGCCAAGATGGCAGGGTCGTGTACAATGAGCAGTTCTTC. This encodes CASSQDGRVVYNEQFF.

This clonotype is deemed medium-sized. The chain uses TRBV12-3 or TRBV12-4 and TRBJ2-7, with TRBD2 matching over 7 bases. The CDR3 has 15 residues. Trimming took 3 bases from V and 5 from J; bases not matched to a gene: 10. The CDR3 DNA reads TGTGCCAGCAGTTTTGTGGGGGAGGGCCACAACGAGCAGTACTTC. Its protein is CASSFVGEGHNEQYF.

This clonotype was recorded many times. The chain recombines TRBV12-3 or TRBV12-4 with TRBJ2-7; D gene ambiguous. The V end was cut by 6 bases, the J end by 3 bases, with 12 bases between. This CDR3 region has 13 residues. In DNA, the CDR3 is TGTGCCAGCAGCCTTAGGTTAGGCTACGAGCAGTACTTC. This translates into CASSLRLGYEQYF.

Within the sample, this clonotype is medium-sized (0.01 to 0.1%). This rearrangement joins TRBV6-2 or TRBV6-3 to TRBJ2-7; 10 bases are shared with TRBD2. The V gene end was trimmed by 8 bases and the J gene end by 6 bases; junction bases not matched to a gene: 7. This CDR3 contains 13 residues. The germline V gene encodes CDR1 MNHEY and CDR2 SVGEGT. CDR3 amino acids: CASAGTSASEQYF. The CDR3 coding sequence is TGTGCCAGCGCCGGGACTAGCGCATCCGAGCAGTACTTC.

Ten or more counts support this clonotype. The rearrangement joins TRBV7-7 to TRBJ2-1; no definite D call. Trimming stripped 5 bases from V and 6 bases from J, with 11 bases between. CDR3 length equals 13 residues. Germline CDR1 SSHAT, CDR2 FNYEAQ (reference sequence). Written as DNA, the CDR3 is TGTGCCAGCAGCCCTAGTTCCGGCAATGAGCAGTTCTTC. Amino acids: CASSPSSGNEQFF.

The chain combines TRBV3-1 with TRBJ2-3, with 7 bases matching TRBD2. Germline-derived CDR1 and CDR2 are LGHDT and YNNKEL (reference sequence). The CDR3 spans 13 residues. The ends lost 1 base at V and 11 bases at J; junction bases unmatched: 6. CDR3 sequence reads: CASSQARGGRQYF. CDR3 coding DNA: TGTGCCAGCAGCCAAGCTCGGGGAGGGCGGCAGTATTTT.

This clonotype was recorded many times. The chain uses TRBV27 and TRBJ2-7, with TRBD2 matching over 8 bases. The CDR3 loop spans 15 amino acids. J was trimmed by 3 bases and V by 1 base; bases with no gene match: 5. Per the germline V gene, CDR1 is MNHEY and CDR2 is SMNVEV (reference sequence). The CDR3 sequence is CASSLFPGGHYEQYF. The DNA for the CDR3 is TGTGCCAGCAGTTTATTTCCGGGAGGGCACTACGAGCAGTACTTC.